Following are 31 T cell receptor beta chains from one sample sequenced in a study of shared T cell receptors in the human thymus. Clones were read by immunoSEQ multiplex PCR, and TCRdb kept only the in-frame ones, dropping some. Of 700,000 or so clones in the sample, approximately 85% were seen once. These same records also appear under a second study, on human thymus T cells.

The specimen was thymocytes. These receptors all come from a girl in the first two years of life with a congenital heart defect.

This clone turned up a few times. The chain recombines TRBV5-1 with TRBJ2-7, with 10 bases aligning to TRBD1. The CDR3 consists of 15 residues. The V segment lost 4 bases and the J segment 5 bases; nucleotides outside the gene matches: 9. Germline-derived CDR1 and CDR2 are SGHRS and YFSETQ. The CDR3 sequence is CASSRDPGQGHEQYF. The CDR3 DNA reads TGCGCCAGCAGCAGAGATCCGGGACAGGGGCACGAGCAGTACTTC.

The V call is TRBV10-1, the J call TRBJ2-1, with TRBD1 identical over 10 bases. CDR1 and CDR2 (germline): WNHNN, SYGVQD (reference sequence). Trimming at V came to 3 bases and at J to 8 bases, leaving 7 bases not matched to a gene. This CDR3 comprises 15 residues. This CDR3 reads CASSDPGQGVDEQFF. CDR3 DNA sequence: TGCGCCAGCAGTGACCCAGGACAGGGGGTCGATGAGCAGTTCTTC.

This clone was recorded once. V usage is TRBV28 and J usage is TRBJ1-1; D not resolved. Trimming pared 10 bases from V and 0 bases from J, leaving 6 bases between. Germline CDR1 and CDR2: MDHEN and SYDVKM. The CDR3 length is 11 residues. CDR3 in DNA: TGTGCCACAGACTTGAACACTGAAGCTTTCTTT. Translated, it gives CATDLNTEAFF. The whole variable domain, remainder taken from reference TRBV28 and TRBJ1-1, is DVKVTQSSRYLVKRTGEKVFLECVQDMDHENMFWYRQDPGLGLRLIYFSYDVKMKEKGDIPEGYSVSREKKERFSLILESASTNQTSMYLCATDLNTEAFFGQGTRLTVV.

This clone came up once. The gene calls are TRBV10-3 and TRBJ1-6; D remains unclear. This CDR3 region has 18 residues. The V gene's germline CDR1 is ENHRY and CDR2 SYGVKD. V lost 2 bases, J lost 6 bases, and 20 bases lay in between. Here the CDR3 reads CAISEPPSDRGSNSPLHF. CDR3 nucleotides: TGTGCCATCAGTGAGCCCCCTTCCGACCGAGGATCTAATTCACCCCTCCACTTT.

The chain couples TRBV29-1 to TRBJ1-1; weak D call: TRBD1 (5 bases). There are 13 residues in the CDR3. V gave up 3 bases and J gave up 4 bases, with 12 bases separating them. From germline, CDR1 is SQVTM and CDR2 ANQGSEA. The CDR3 DNA reads as TGCAGCGTTGATCAACAGGCCGGCACTGAAGCTTTCTTT. This encodes CSVDQQAGTEAFF.

The chain carries TRBV4-3 and TRBJ1-2; TRBD1 might be the D (6 bases). CDR1 is LGHNA and CDR2 is YSLEER in the germline V gene. The CDR3 runs to 17 residues. The germline V and J ends were trimmed by 1 base and 4 bases, with 19 bases remaining between them. CDR3 sequence: CASSQGVPGVLSYGYTF. The CDR3 region has the DNA TGCGCCAGCAGCCAAGGGGTGCCAGGGGTCCTTTCCTATGGCTACACCTTC.

J is TRBJ1-6 and V is TRBV20-1, with D perhaps matching TRBD1 (5 bases). This CDR3 spans 11 amino acids. Per germline, CDR1 DFQATT and CDR2 SNEGSKA (reference sequence). Trimming took 6 bases from V and 12 from J, leaving 12 bases between them. The chain's CDR3 is CSATRQLPLHF. As DNA, the CDR3 is TGCAGTGCAACCCGACAGCTACCCCTCCACTTT.

The chain combines TRBV28 with TRBJ2-1, with 10 bases lining up with TRBD2. Trimming removed 2 bases from V and 1 base from J; junction bases left unmatched: 8. Looked up from germline, CDR1 is MDHEN and CDR2 is SYDVKM. This CDR3 has 18 amino acids. The CDR3 loop is CASSLESASGGSYNEQFF. In DNA, the CDR3 is TGTGCCAGCAGTTTAGAGTCGGCTAGCGGGGGTTCCTACAATGAGCAGTTCTTC.

The chain has TRBV11-2 and TRBJ1-1; 9 bases are shared with TRBD1. J was trimmed by 0 bases and V by 1 base; bases with no gene match: 12. Germline V CDR1 and CDR2: SGHAT, FQNNGV. The CDR3 has 19 residues. CDR3 coding DNA: TGTGCCAGCAGCTTAGGGGTGTGGGACAGGGACAAAATGAACACTGAAGCTTTCTTT. This sequence encodes CASSLGVWDRDKMNTEAFF.

The chain is built from TRBV29-1 and TRBJ2-1, with D unresolved. V shed 4 bases and J shed 14 bases, with 12 bases lying between them. This CDR3 contains 10 residues. CDR1 and CDR2 from the germline V gene are SQVTM and ANQGSEA. CDR3 in amino acids: CSVGGKNEFF. The DNA of the CDR3 is TGCAGCGTTGGAGGAAAGAATGAGTTCTTC.

This rearrangement joins TRBV5-1 to TRBJ2-1; 12 nucleotides align to TRBD2. V was pared by 3 bases and J by 4 bases, with 8 bases of the junction left unmatched. Germline CDR1 SGHRS, CDR2 YFSETQ. CDR3 size: 17 residues. The CDR3 is CASSYATSGGSYNEQFF. In DNA form, the CDR3 reads TGCGCCAGCAGCTATGCGACTAGCGGGGGCTCATACAATGAGCAGTTCTTC.

The chain employs TRBV6-6 and TRBJ2-5; 7 bases align to TRBD1. From germline, CDR1 is MNHNY and CDR2 SVGAGI (reference sequence). Trimming cost V 2 bases and J 3 bases; bases outside gene matches: 9. The CDR3 runs 16 residues. The CDR3 DNA reads TGTGCCAGCAGTTACAACAGGGGATTAGAGAAAGAGACCCAGTACTTC. Translation: CASSYNRGLEKETQYF.

The genes are TRBV4-2 and TRBJ2-2; 8 bases match TRBD1. The CDR3 has 19 amino acids. With V trimmed by 0 bases and J by 2 bases, 11 bases remained unmatched. The V gene's germline CDR1 is LGHNA and CDR2 YNFKEQ. The CDR3 sequence is CASSQEDRAPDYNTGELFF. The CDR3 DNA reads TGTGCCAGCAGCCAAGAGGACAGGGCGCCGGACTACAACACCGGGGAGCTGTTTTTT.

The chain employs TRBV10-3 and TRBJ2-7; 8 bases line up with TRBD1. This CDR3 is built from 19 residues. Trimming cost V 7 bases and J 0 bases; bases outside gene matches: 20. CDR1 is ENHRY, CDR2 SYGVKD, per germline. The CDR3 is CAITNTFPLKDRASYEQYF. The CDR3 DNA reads as TGTGCCATCACCAATACCTTCCCACTAAAGGACAGGGCCTCCTACGAGCAGTACTTC.

This clone was detected only once. The V gene is TRBV6-1, the J gene TRBJ1-3; 9 bases fit TRBD1. V trimming: 3 bases; J trimming: 5 bases; junction bases outside the gene matches: 5. The length of the CDR3 is 15 residues. Looked up from germline, CDR1 is MNHNS and CDR2 is SASEGT. This CDR3 reads CASSDYRGHRNTIYF. CDR3 DNA: TGTGCCAGCAGTGACTACAGGGGGCATAGAAACACCATATATTTT.

The rearrangement uses TRBV6-1 and TRBJ2-3; no firm D call. The germline V and J ends were trimmed by 6 bases and 2 bases, with 9 bases remaining between them. There are 13 residues in the CDR3. Germline CDR1 and CDR2: MNHNS and SASEGT. CDR3 sequence: CASSPRFTDTQYF. CDR3 bases: TGTGCCAGCAGCCCCAGATTCACAGATACGCAGTATTTT.

This chain connects TRBV4-3 to TRBJ2-3; D call uncertain. Trimming pared 0 bases from V and 7 bases from J, leaving 14 bases between. This CDR3 region has 15 residues. Germline V gene sequence: CDR1 LGHNA, CDR2 YSLEER. The CDR3 region has the DNA TGCGCCAGCAGCCAAGATAGGCTCTGGGCTTATACGCAGTATTTT. Residues: CASSQDRLWAYTQYF.

The chain carries TRBV11-2 and TRBJ2-1; TRBD2 is a possible D gene (5 bases). The CDR3 has 12 amino acids. V was clipped by 9 bases and J by 0 bases, with 6 bases between them. CDR1 and CDR2 (germline): SGHAT, FQNNGV. The CDR3 spells CASGSSYNEQFF. CDR3 nucleotide sequence: TGTGCCAGTGGGAGCTCCTACAATGAGCAGTTCTTC.

This clone was observed once. This rearrangement joins TRBV4-3 to TRBJ1-2; D is possibly TRBD1 (5 bases). Germline V CDR1 and CDR2: LGHNA, YSLEER. The CDR3 runs 14 residues. V lost 2 bases to trimming and J lost 4 bases, with 11 bases between them. In DNA form, the CDR3 reads TGCGCCAGCAGCCAAAGGGTACAGGCCTATGGCTACACCTTC. Its translation is CASSQRVQAYGYTF.

The genes are TRBV14 and TRBJ2-7, with D perhaps TRBD2 (5 bases). Trimming cost V 4 bases and J 4 bases, with 11 bases left between them. Germline V gene lookup returns CDR1 SGHDN and CDR2 FVKESK. The CDR3 has 13 residues. The CDR3 bases are TGTGCCAGCAGCCCCGAACGGGGTTACGAGCAGTACTTC. This translates into CASSPERGYEQYF.

The chain carries TRBV5-1 and TRBJ1-2, with a possible D match to TRBD1 (5 bases). The V gene's germline CDR1 is SGHRS and CDR2 YFSETQ. This CDR3 has 15 amino acids. V was shortened by 0 bases and J by 0 bases, with 9 bases between the two germline ends. The CDR3 DNA is TGCGCCAGCAGCTTGGCAGGGTCAGCTAACTATGGCTACACCTTC. It is translated as CASSLAGSANYGYTF.

This rearrangement joins TRBV15 to TRBJ2-2; D may be TRBD2 (7 bases). The germline CDR1 and CDR2 sequences are LNHNV and YYDKDF (reference sequence). V lost 1 base and J lost 5, with 14 bases in between. This CDR3 has 16 amino acids. The chain's CDR3 is CATSRARGPVTGELFF. CDR3 DNA sequence: TGTGCCACCAGCAGAGCGCGGGGGCCCGTTACCGGGGAGCTGTTTTTT.

This rearrangement joins TRBV4-3 to TRBJ1-1; D not certain. Germline values: CDR1 LGHNA, CDR2 YSLEER. Trimming took 0 bases from V and 7 from J, leaving 18 bases between them. CDR3 length: 16 residues. CDR3 loop: CASSQEGAQSLHEAFF. CDR3 in DNA: TGCGCCAGCAGCCAAGAGGGAGCGCAGAGCCTTCATGAAGCTTTCTTT.

This chain connects TRBV15 to TRBJ2-5; 9 positions agree with TRBD1. This CDR3 is 20 amino acids long. CDR1 is LNHNV, CDR2 YYDKDF, per germline (reference sequence). Trimming at V came to 0 bases and at J to 3 bases, leaving 17 bases not matched to a gene. CDR3 nucleotides: TGTGCCACCAGCAGAGATCCCACCCCCTTCGGCGACAGGGGGGAAGAGACCCAGTACTTC. Amino acid sequence: CATSRDPTPFGDRGEETQYF.

The chain links TRBV14 to TRBJ2-5; D perhaps matches TRBD1 (5 bases). V was clipped by 1 base and J by 1 base, with 10 bases between them. The CDR3 consists of 15 residues. Germline V gene lookup returns CDR1 SGHDN and CDR2 FVKESK. The CDR3 protein is CASSQGSRVQETQYF. CDR3 bases: TGTGCCAGCAGCCAAGGTAGCAGGGTCCAAGAGACCCAGTACTTC.

The V gene is TRBV6-5, the J gene TRBJ2-1; the match to TRBD2 covers 9 bases. The germline CDR1 and CDR2 sequences are MNHEY and SVGAGI. J lost 3 bases, V lost 6 bases, and 3 bases had no gene match. This CDR3 contains 14 residues. The DNA of the CDR3 is TGTGCCAGCAGGGTGACTAGCGGCTACAATGAGCAGTTCTTC. Translated, it gives CASRVTSGYNEQFF.

The chain carries TRBV27 and TRBJ1-4, with 12 bases fitting TRBD1. Losses at the gene ends were 1 base for V and 7 bases for J; bases not matched to a gene: 4. Germline lookup yields CDR1 MNHEY and CDR2 SMNVEV (reference sequence). The CDR3 loop spans 16 amino acids. The CDR3 loop is CASSLWGQGAGEKLFF. CDR3 bases: TGTGCCAGCAGTTTATGGGGACAGGGGGCAGGTGAAAAACTGTTTTTT.

This clone was counted a few times. The chain has TRBV5-1 and TRBJ1-2; perhaps TRBD1 as D (5 bases). The V end was cut by 1 base, the J end by 6 bases, with 19 bases between. Germline V CDR1 and CDR2: SGHRS, YFSETQ. The CDR3 totals 16 residues. The CDR3 reads CASSLLWTPKRNGYTF. Here the CDR3 DNA reads TGCGCCAGCAGCTTGTTGTGGACACCCAAACGAAATGGCTACACCTTC.

This clone was seen a handful of times. V is TRBV28 and J is TRBJ1-1; 9 bases map to TRBD1. The CDR3 extends over 14 amino acids. V lost 5 bases to trimming and J lost 5 bases; unmatched junction nucleotides: 6. Germline V CDR1 and CDR2: MDHEN, SYDVKM. Written as DNA, the CDR3 is TGTGCCAGCAGTGAAGGACAGGGGAAAACTGAAGCTTTCTTT. Translated, it gives CASSEGQGKTEAFF. Full variable domain (rest looked up from reference TRBV28 and TRBJ1-1): DVKVTQSSRYLVKRTGEKVFLECVQDMDHENMFWYRQDPGLGLRLIYFSYDVKMKEKGDIPEGYSVSREKKERFSLILESASTNQTSMYLCASSEGQGKTEAFFGQGTRLTVV.

The rearrangement uses TRBV5-1 and TRBJ2-2, with a tentative D call TRBD2 (6 bases). The CDR3 totals 17 residues. CDR1 SGHRS and CDR2 YFSETQ come from the germline V gene. V lost 3 bases and J 0 bases, leaving 15 bases between the germline ends. The CDR3 sequence is CASSSPQRASNTGELFF. In nucleotides, the CDR3 is TGCGCCAGCAGCTCCCCACAGCGGGCTTCGAACACCGGGGAGCTGTTTTTT. Variable domain in full (rest from reference TRBV5-1 and TRBJ2-2): KAGVTQTPRYLIKTRGQQVTLSCSPISGHRSVSWYQQTPGQGLQFLFEYFSETQRNKGNFPGRFSGRQFSNSRSEMNVSTLELGDSALYLCASSSPQRASNTGELFFGEGSRLTVL.

This rearrangement joins TRBV5-4 to TRBJ2-2; 8 nucleotides match TRBD2. V gave up 4 bases and J gave up 3 bases; unmatched junction bases: 5. The germline V gene has CDR1 SGHNT and CDR2 YYREEE (reference sequence). CDR3 length equals 15 residues. The CDR3, as DNA: TGTGCCAGCAGCCCGGGGGGGCCGGACACCGGGGAGCTGTTTTTT. Translated, it gives CASSPGGPDTGELFF.